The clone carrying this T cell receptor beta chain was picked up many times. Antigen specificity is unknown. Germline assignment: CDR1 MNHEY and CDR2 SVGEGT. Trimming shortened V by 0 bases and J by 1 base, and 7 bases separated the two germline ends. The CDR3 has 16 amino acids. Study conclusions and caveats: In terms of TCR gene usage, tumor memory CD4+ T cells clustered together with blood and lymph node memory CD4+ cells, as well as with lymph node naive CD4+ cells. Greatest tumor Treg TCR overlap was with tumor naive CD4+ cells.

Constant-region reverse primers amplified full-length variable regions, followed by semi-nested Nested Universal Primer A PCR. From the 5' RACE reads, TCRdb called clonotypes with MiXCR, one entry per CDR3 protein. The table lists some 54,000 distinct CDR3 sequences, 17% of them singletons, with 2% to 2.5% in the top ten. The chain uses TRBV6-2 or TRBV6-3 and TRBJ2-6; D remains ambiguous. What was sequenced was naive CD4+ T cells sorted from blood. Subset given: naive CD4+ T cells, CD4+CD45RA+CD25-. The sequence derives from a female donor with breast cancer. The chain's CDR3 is CASSYSGSSGANVLTF. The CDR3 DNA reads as TGTGCCAGCAGTTACTCGGGCTCATCTGGGGCCAACGTCCTGACTTTC.